The 22 T cell receptor beta chains presented below share a single source sample, sequenced in a study of T cells after yellow fever vaccination. TCRdb ran MiXCR on the 5' RACE reads and lists one entry per CDR3 protein. The data contain 200,000 to 300,000 distinct CDR3 sequences, roughly 6.8% of them singletons. The starting material was CD4+ T cells sorted from PBMCs, obtained on the day of the yellow fever booster vaccination. These receptors came from a man aged 25-45 years who received the YFV17D yellow fever vaccine.

The chain uses TRBV6-2 or TRBV6-3 and TRBJ2-4; no clear D. The CDR3 extends over 12 amino acids. The V gene's germline CDR1 is MNHEY and CDR2 SVGEGT. Trimming cost V 0 bases and J 10 bases, with 7 bases left between them. CDR3 bases: TGTGCCAGCAGTTACTCCTCAAGGATTCAGTACTTC. Translating gives CASSYSSRIQYF.

This rearrangement joins TRBV7-2 to TRBJ2-6; 9 nucleotides align to TRBD2. Unmatched junction bases numbered 8, after V lost 4 bases and J lost 4 bases. There are 17 residues in the CDR3. Germline V gene data show CDR1 as SGHTA and CDR2 as FQGNSA. The DNA of the CDR3 is TGTGCCAGCAGCTCCACCGGGACTAGCAGCGGGGCCAACGTCCTGACTTTC. Residues: CASSSTGTSSGANVLTF.

V is TRBV11-2 and J is TRBJ2-6; D unresolved. This CDR3 has 20 amino acids. Germline CDR1 is SGHAT and CDR2 is FQNNGV. Deletions cut 3 bases from V and 2 bases from J, with 23 bases between. CDR3 DNA sequence: TGTGCCAGCAGCTTTCAAACCTCGGACCCGGCCATGACTGGGGCCAACGTCCTGACTTTC. Translation gives CASSFQTSDPAMTGANVLTF. Looking up the rest from reference TRBV11-2 and TRBJ2-6 gives the full variable domain: EAGVAQSPRYKIIEKRQSVAFWCNPISGHATLYWYQQILGQGPKLLIQFQNNGVVDDSQLPKDRFSAERLKGVDSTLKIQPAKLEDSAVYLCASSFQTSDPAMTGANVLTFGAGSRLTVL.

The chain joins TRBV7-2 to TRBJ2-5; 7 bases are a match to TRBD1. This CDR3 spans 15 amino acids. V lost 0 bases to trimming and J lost 1 base; unmatched junction nucleotides: 2. From germline, CDR1 is SGHTA and CDR2 FQGNSA. CDR3 in amino acids: CASSLAGTVQETQYF. CDR3 nucleotide sequence: TGTGCCAGCAGCTTAGCGGGGACAGTCCAAGAGACCCAGTACTTC. The full variable domain, in which reference TRBV7-2 and TRBJ2-5 provide the parts outside the CDR3, is GAGVSQSPSNKVTEKGKDVELRCDPISGHTALYWYRQSLGQGLEFLIYFQGNSAPDKSGLPSDRFSAERTGGSVSTLTIQRTQQEDSAVYLCASSLAGTVQETQYFGPGTRLLVL.

The V and J genes are TRBV4-1 and TRBJ1-5; D remains unclear. This CDR3 is built from 15 residues. V was trimmed by 1 base and J by 7 bases, leaving 14 bases between them. CDR1 and CDR2 from the germline V gene are MGHRA and YSYEKL. DNA of the CDR3: TGCGCCAGCAGCCAAGCTTGGTCCCAAGGACAGCCCCAGCATTTT. This translates into CASSQAWSQGQPQHF.

This clonotype was detected many times. The chain joins TRBV5-6 to TRBJ2-5, with 8 bases that match TRBD1. The CDR3 is 13 residues long. Trimming took 3 bases from V and 6 from J; bases not matched to a gene: 4. From germline, CDR1 is SGHDT and CDR2 YYEEEE. The CDR3 reads CASSSPRGQTQYF. CDR3 bases: TGTGCCAGCAGCTCGCCCAGGGGGCAGACCCAGTACTTC.

A few counts support this clonotype. A much larger clonotype is one base distant, so this may be a read error. CDR3 DNA sequence: TGTGCCAGCAGCTTCGACACTGAAGCTTTCTTT. Encoded protein: CASSFDTEAFF. The J gene is TRBJ1-1, the V gene TRBV21-1. TRBV21-1 represents a pseudogene. CDR3 size: 11 residues.

In this sample, this clonotype turned up a few times. This chain joins TRBV6-5 and TRBJ1-1, with D hard to call. The CDR3 spans 15 residues. V was clipped by 0 bases and J by 5 bases, with 13 bases between them. Germline CDR1 reads MNHEY; CDR2 reads SVGAGI. CDR3 in amino acids: CASSYSSIGGTEAFF. CDR3 coding DNA: TGTGCCAGCAGTTACTCATCAATTGGAGGGACTGAAGCTTTCTTT.

This clonotype has a handful of counts. The chain recombines TRBV20-1 with TRBJ2-1; TRBD2 agrees at 9 bases. Germline V lookup: CDR1 DFQATT, CDR2 SNEGSKA (reference sequence). J gave up 1 base and V 6 bases, and 7 bases lay outside the gene matches. The CDR3 spans 15 residues. CDR3 in amino acids: CSARVAGASYNEQFF. The CDR3 DNA reads as TGCAGTGCCAGGGTAGCGGGAGCGTCCTACAATGAGCAGTTCTTC.

The table lists this clonotype with many counts. The chain has TRBV10-3 and TRBJ1-5, with TRBD1 matching 11 bases. Looked up from germline, CDR1 is ENHRY and CDR2 is SYGVKD. Trimming cost V 3 bases and J 7 bases; bases outside gene matches: 5. This CDR3 has 15 amino acids. The CDR3 loop is CAISDRTGGGQPQHF. The CDR3 region has the DNA TGTGCCATCAGTGATCGGACAGGGGGCGGACAGCCCCAGCATTTT.

The chain combines TRBV5-4 with TRBJ2-5; D tentatively fits TRBD1 or TRBD2 (5 bases each). Trimming shortened V by 8 bases and J by 5 bases, and 16 bases separated the two germline ends. The CDR3 is 13 amino acids. Germline values: CDR1 SGHNT, CDR2 YYREEE (reference sequence). CDR3 sequence: CASATGTAETQYF. The CDR3 DNA is TGTGCCAGTGCGACCGGGACGGCGGAGACCCAGTACTTC.

This chain joins TRBV27 and TRBJ2-3; 12 positions agree with TRBD2. Germline trimming cut 6 bases from V and 4 bases from J; bases unmatched to any gene: 5. Germline CDR1 MNHEY, CDR2 SMNVEV (reference sequence). CDR3 length equals 15 residues. The CDR3 loop reads CASRRLAGDPDTQYF. CDR3 coding DNA: TGTGCCAGCAGACGACTAGCGGGAGATCCAGATACGCAGTATTTT.

Many counts were recorded for this clonotype. The CDR3 here is CASRPERGDTQYF. CDR3 in DNA: TGCGCCAGCAGACCGGAGAGGGGAGATACGCAGTATTTT. V usage is TRBV5-1 and J usage is TRBJ2-3; D tentatively fits TRBD1 or TRBD2 (5 bases each). This CDR3 spans 13 amino acids. Trimming took off 5 bases at V and 5 bases at J, with 12 bases between the two ends. Germline V gives CDR1 SGHRS, CDR2 YFSETQ.

This clonotype was seen only a few times. The rearrangement uses TRBV7-2 and TRBJ1-4, with unresolved D. The CDR3 runs 14 residues. Trimming removed 3 bases at V and 5 bases at J, with 10 bases between. Germline CDR1 SGHTA, CDR2 FQGNSA. The CDR3 loop reads CASSLQVGNEKLFF. The CDR3 DNA sequence: TGTGCCAGCAGCTTGCAAGTGGGAAATGAAAAACTGTTTTTT.

J is TRBJ2-4 and V is TRBV20-1, with TRBD2 identical over 8 bases. This CDR3 region has 12 residues. Germline V CDR1 and CDR2: DFQATT, SNEGSKA (reference sequence). CDR3 in DNA: TGCACCCCGGGGGGGGGCAAAAACATTCAGTACTTC. It is translated as CTPGGGKNIQYF.

The chain uses TRBV19 and TRBJ2-3; 10 bases are shared with TRBD2. Trimming cost V 9 bases and J 6 bases; bases outside gene matches: 9. The CDR3 consists of 14 residues. Germline CDR1 LNHDA, CDR2 SQIVND (reference sequence). CDR3 in amino acids: CASRQRGGQDTQYF. The CDR3 coding sequence is TGTGCCAGCCGTCAGCGGGGGGGTCAGGATACGCAGTATTTT.

The V and J genes are TRBV6-5 and TRBJ2-1; the match to TRBD2 covers 9 bases. The junction had 11 bases not matched to a gene; V was cut back by 6 bases and J by 8 bases. The germline V gene has CDR1 MNHEY and CDR2 SVGAGI. CDR3 size: 15 residues. The CDR3 protein is CASSWRGGIGYEQFF. The CDR3, as DNA: TGTGCCAGCAGCTGGCGGGGGGGGATAGGTTATGAGCAGTTCTTC.

The DNA of the CDR3 is TGTGCCAGCAGTTATTCAGGGACGGCTGGGGCCAACGTCCTGACTTTC. This gives the protein CASSYSGTAGANVLTF. The chain joins TRBV6-2 or TRBV6-3 to TRBJ2-6, with D perhaps given as TRBD1 or TRBD2 (5 bases each). The CDR3 consists of 16 residues. Deletions cut 3 bases from V and 2 bases from J, with 11 bases between. Germline V lookup: CDR1 MNHEY, CDR2 SVGEGT.

In this sample, this clonotype turned up a few times. The rearrangement joins TRBV5-1 to TRBJ2-2, with D perhaps matching TRBD1 (6 bases). The V gene's germline CDR1 is SGHRS and CDR2 YFSETQ. Trimming left V 5 bases short and J 0 bases short, with 17 bases between. The CDR3 length is 17 residues. The CDR3 region is CASSILQGPSNTGELFF. The CDR3 nucleotides read TGCGCCAGCAGTATCCTCCAGGGGCCCTCGAACACCGGGGAGCTGTTTTTT.

This clonotype showed up just a few times. This CDR3 reads CASSLVSGRSAFYEQYF. CDR3 DNA: TGTGCCAGCAGCTTAGTCTCCGGTAGGTCAGCATTCTACGAGCAGTACTTC. The V gene is TRBV7-2, the J gene TRBJ2-7; no clear D gene. The V end was cut by 1 base, the J end by 3 bases, with 19 bases between. CDR3 length: 17 amino acids. Looked up from germline, CDR1 is SGHTA and CDR2 is FQGNSA.

This chain connects TRBV6-5 to TRBJ2-2; D uncertain. This CDR3 region has 14 residues. CDR1 is MNHEY and CDR2 is SVGAGI in the germline V gene. The V gene lost 0 bases and the J gene lost 9 bases, with 11 bases spanning the gap. This chain's CDR3 is CASSYSTGFRELFF. DNA of the CDR3: TGTGCCAGCAGTTACTCGACTGGGTTCAGGGAGCTGTTTTTT.

On this clonotype itself: One junction end disagrees with the germline gene, perhaps due to a read error. The chain is built from TRBV20-1 and TRBJ1-6; D not certain. This CDR3 has 13 amino acids. Germline lookup yields CDR1 DFQATT and CDR2 SNEGSKA (reference sequence). In DNA, the CDR3 is TGCAGTGCTAGACCCCGAGATAAATCACCCCTCCACTTT. This sequence encodes CSARPRDKSPLHF.